The rows below give T cell receptor beta chains drawn from one sample of a study of Ad26.COV2.S vaccination and SARS-CoV-2 variants. The assay was immunoSEQ multiplex PCR, and TCRdb's table has in-frame clones only and misses some. Counted here are roughly 330,000 clones, 85% to 90% occurring once; the ten biggest clones make up approximately 5%. Source: peripheral blood, taken in a trial of Ad26.COV2.S vaccine versus placebo. These receptors were obtained from a person between 18 and 60 years old who received the Ad26.COV2.S COVID-19 vaccine or a placebo. The CDR3 runs from the conserved cysteine through the conserved F or W. Fields, in order: D gene, J gene, clone size, V gene, CDR3 DNA, CDR3 protein. D genes are given only for firm matches. Clone size is not always given. Where it is, it says once, few, many or a class for expanded clones.

TRBD1 | TRBJ2-1 | - | TRBV5-4 | TGTGCCAGCAGCAACGACAGGGGGCAGGGGAATGAGCAGTTCTTC | CASSNDRGQGNEQFF
- | TRBJ2-5 | - | TRBV2 | TGTGCCAGCAGTGTGGTTAGAGAGACCCAGTACTTC | CASSVVRETQYF
- | TRBJ2-3 | - | TRBV5-1 | TGCGCCAGCAAGGGCAGACCGAGCACAGATACGCAGTATTTT | CASKGRPSTDTQYF
- | TRBJ2-1 | - | TRBV27 | TGTGCCAGCAGCGGCGGGGCCTACAATGAGCAGTTCTTC | CASSGGAYNEQFF
- | TRBJ1-2 | - | TRBV7-9 | TGTGCCAGCAGCTTGCCTCTTACTCGCAACTATGGCTACACCTTC | CASSLPLTRNYGYTF
TRBD1 | TRBJ1-5 | - | TRBV10-3 | TGTGCCATCAGTGAGTCGGACAGGAACAATCAGCCCCAGCATTTT | CAISESDRNNQPQHF
- | TRBJ1-5 | - | TRBV27 | TGTGCCAGCAGAGGGGGGATTCACAATCAGCCCCAGCATTTT | CASRGGIHNQPQHF
- | TRBJ2-3 | once | TRBV18 | TGTGCCAGCTCACCACCGAGCAGGGGACCGGATACGCAGTATTTT | CASSPPSRGPDTQYF
- | TRBJ1-1 | - | TRBV19 | TGTGCCAGTAGCGATTCTCTAGGGGCTTACACTGAAGCTTTCTTT | CASSDSLGAYTEAFF
TRBD1 | TRBJ1-6 | - | TRBV19 | TGTGCCAGTAGTTCGCAGACAGGGGGCTGGGGTTCACCCCTCCACTTT | CASSSQTGGWGSPLHF
TRBD2 | TRBJ2-2 | few | TRBV7-9 | TGTGCCAGCAGCGGTAGCGGGAGGAACACCGGGGAGCTGTTTTTT | CASSGSGRNTGELFF
TRBD1 | TRBJ2-5 | - | TRBV15 | TGTGCCACCAGCAGAGGACAGGGGGAAGAGACCCAGTACTTC | CATSRGQGEETQYF
- | TRBJ2-1 | - | TRBV29-1 | TGCAGCGTTGAAGATGGGCTCTACAATGAGCAGTTCTTC | CSVEDGLYNEQFF
TRBD1 | TRBJ1-2 | - | TRBV18 | TGTGCCAGCTCACCATTGTCAACAGGGGAAGGTATCTATGGCTACACCTTC | CASSPLSTGEGIYGYTF
- | TRBJ1-4 | - | TRBV29-1 | TGCAGCGTTGGAAGGGGTGACGAAAAACTGTTTTTT | CSVGRGDEKLFF
- | TRBJ1-2 | - | TRBV7-9 | TGTGCCAGCAGCTTATATCCCGAGTCGTGGGGCTACACCTTC | CASSLYPESWGYTF
- | TRBJ1-6 | - | TRBV3-1/TRBV3-2 | TGTGCCAGCAGCCATCCCGGGCCGAAACATTCACCCCTCCACTTT | CASSHPGPKHSPLHF
- | TRBJ2-1 | - | TRBV9 | TGTGCCAGCAGCACCTACCCCAATGAGCAGTTCTTC | CASSTYPNEQFF
- | TRBJ1-5 | - | TRBV7-9 | TGTGCCAGCAGCCTCTCCAGAGATCAGCCCCAGCATTTT | CASSLSRDQPQHF
- | TRBJ1-2 | - | TRBV29-1 | TGCAGCGTTGAAGGTCGCAAGAACTATGGCTACACCTTC | CSVEGRKNYGYTF
- | TRBJ2-1 | - | TRBV19 | TGTGCCAGTAGTATTTTCTCCAGACTAGATGAGCAGTTCTTC | CASSIFSRLDEQFF
- | TRBJ1-3 | - | TRBV4-3 | TGCGCCAGCAGCCCGCGGTTCGTGGGAGTTGGAAACACCATATATTTT | CASSPRFVGVGNTIYF
- | TRBJ2-3 | - | TRBV7-8 | TGTGCCAGCAGCTTAGGCCCCACAGATACGCAGTATTTT | CASSLGPTDTQYF